Each of the 18 T cell receptor beta chains below was sequenced from the same sample in a study of blood T cell repertoires in COVID-19. Using immunoSEQ multiplex PCR, the repertoire was profiled, and TCRdb retains in-frame clones only, with some absent. The sample consists of around 420,000 clones, approximately 88% of them appearing once. Specimen: PBMCs or T cells enriched from blood (not recorded which). These receptors were taken from a woman in her thirties or forties with acute COVID-19.

V and J are TRBV29-1 and TRBJ2-3; D ambiguous. The ends were cut back, 2 bases at V and 2 bases at J, with 8 bases in the middle. The V gene's germline CDR1 is SQVTM and CDR2 ANQGSEA. The CDR3 extends over 13 amino acids. The CDR3 reads CSVELQNTDTQYF. The CDR3 DNA follows: TGCAGCGTTGAACTACAGAACACAGATACGCAGTATTTT.

This chain links TRBV24-1 with TRBJ1-5; weak D call: TRBD1 (6 bases). Germline V gene data show CDR1 as KGHDR and CDR2 as SFDVKD. The ends were cut back, 9 bases at V and 5 bases at J, with 16 bases in the middle. The CDR3 length is 14 residues. CDR3 bases: TGTGCCACCTCCTCCGACAGGCGCGATCAGCCCCAGCATTTT. Translation gives CATSSDRRDQPQHF.

The chain uses TRBV7-8 and TRBJ1-1; 8 bases align to TRBD1. Germline assignment: CDR1 SGHVS and CDR2 FQNEAQ. J gave up 1 base and V 1 base, and 2 bases lay outside the gene matches. The CDR3 extends over 15 amino acids. This CDR3 reads CASSLGGTGNTEAFF. Here the CDR3 DNA reads TGTGCCAGCAGCTTAGGAGGGACAGGGAACACTGAAGCTTTCTTT.

The table lists this clone with a count of one. The CDR3 here is CASNKQGNEQYF. Here the CDR3 DNA reads TGTGCCAGCAATAAACAGGGTAACGAGCAGTACTTC. This chain links TRBV2 with TRBJ2-7; TRBD1 might be the D (6 bases). This CDR3 contains 12 residues. The germline V gene encodes CDR1 SNHLY and CDR2 FYNNEI. V lost 7 bases and J 5 bases, leaving 12 bases between the germline ends. Supplemented by reference TRBV2 and TRBJ2-7, the full variable domain reads EPEVTQTPSHQVTQMGQEVILRCVPISNHLYFYWYRQILGQKVEFLVSFYNNEISEKSEIFDDQFSVERPDGSNFTLKIRSTKLEDSAMYFCASNKQGNEQYFGPGTRLTVT.

The chain recombines TRBV5-4 with TRBJ1-4; 9 positions agree with TRBD1. This CDR3 comprises 15 residues. Germline V gene data show CDR1 as SGHNT and CDR2 as YYREEE (reference sequence). The trim removed 4 bases at V and 6 bases at J, leaving 7 bases unmatched. The CDR3 sequence is CASSHGTGFDEKLFF. CDR3 DNA: TGTGCCAGCAGCCACGGGACAGGGTTTGATGAAAAACTGTTTTTT.

V and J are TRBV2 and TRBJ2-3; TRBD1 might be the D (5 bases). CDR1 is SNHLY, CDR2 FYNNEI, per germline. The CDR3 runs 13 residues. V lost 8 bases to trimming and J lost 5 bases, with 14 bases between them. CDR3 sequence (DNA): TGTGCCAGCCGTAGCAGGGCTGGAGATACGCAGTATTTT. Protein product: CASRSRAGDTQYF. Full variable domain (missing parts from reference TRBV2 and TRBJ2-3): EPEVTQTPSHQVTQMGQEVILRCVPISNHLYFYWYRQILGQKVEFLVSFYNNEISEKSEIFDDQFSVERPDGSNFTLKIRSTKLEDSAMYFCASRSRAGDTQYFGPGTRLTVL.

This sequence joins TRBV5-1 and TRBJ2-7; perhaps TRBD1 as D (6 bases). In germline, CDR1 is SGHRS, CDR2 YFSETQ. The V end was cut by 0 bases, the J end by 6 bases, with 10 bases between. The CDR3 covers 13 residues. CDR3 region: CASSLDSRGEQYF. As DNA, the CDR3 is TGCGCCAGCAGCTTGGATTCCAGGGGCGAGCAGTACTTC.

Turning to this clone: Distinct nucleotide sequences in the sample also encode this CDR3. This sequence joins TRBV5-1 and TRBJ2-5; tentative D call: TRBD1 (5 bases). From germline, CDR1 is SGHRS and CDR2 YFSETQ. With 4 bases removed from V and 3 bases from J, the gap between germline ends came to 10 bases. This CDR3 is 13 amino acids long. The CDR3 DNA sequence: TGCGCCAGCAGCCTAACAGGAGAAGAGACCCAGTACTTC. Amino acid sequence: CASSLTGEETQYF.

V and J are TRBV4-1 and TRBJ2-7, with 12 bases fitting TRBD1. The CDR3 is made up of 15 amino acids. Germline-derived CDR1 and CDR2 are MGHRA and YSYEKL. V was clipped by 4 bases and J by 4 bases; unmatched bases: 5. In nucleotides, the CDR3 is TGCGCCAGCAGCCCACCGGGACAGGGGGCTTACGAGCAGTACTTC. Translating it yields CASSPPGQGAYEQYF.

This clone was detected a few times. V is TRBV5-5 and J is TRBJ1-1, with D perhaps matching TRBD1 (5 bases). Germline V gene lookup returns CDR1 SGHKS and CDR2 YYEKEE (reference sequence). CDR3 length: 13 residues. The V and J ends lost 2 bases and 5 bases respectively, with 10 bases between them. CDR3 sequence: CASSFYGATEAFF. CDR3 sequence (DNA): TGTGCCAGCAGCTTTTATGGGGCTACTGAAGCTTTCTTT.

The chain recombines TRBV24-1 with TRBJ2-1; D may be TRBD2 (6 bases). Germline loops: CDR1 KGHDR, CDR2 SFDVKD. Trimming stripped 4 bases from V and 0 bases from J, with 24 bases between. This CDR3 contains 20 residues. In DNA, the CDR3 is TGTGCCACCAGTGAAGTCTCAGGGCCCCAGCGGGCCAGCTCCTACAATGAGCAGTTCTTC. Amino acid sequence: CATSEVSGPQRASSYNEQFF.

The V call is TRBV6-5, the J call TRBJ1-2; TRBD1 matches at 7 bases. Germline V lookup: CDR1 MNHEY, CDR2 SVGAGI. With 3 bases clipped from V and 6 bases from J, the junction kept 10 bases outside the gene matches. The length of the CDR3 is 15 residues. The CDR3 nucleotides read TGTGCCAGCAGTTATAGGAGACAGGGTTCGAATGGCTACACCTTC. Translation: CASSYRRQGSNGYTF.

This rearrangement joins TRBV11-2 to TRBJ2-1, with D tentatively TRBD2 (7 bases). The CDR3 has 15 residues. CDR1 and CDR2 from the germline V gene are SGHAT and FQNNGV. Trimming left V 5 bases short and J 8 bases short, with 19 bases between. The CDR3 nucleotides are TGTGCCAGCAGCGGGCTTGCGGGGGCCAGGGATGAGCAGTTCTTC. As protein: CASSGLAGARDEQFF.

The CDR3 bases are TGCGCCAGCAGTCAAAAATGGGTGGGACAGGGGGCTCATAGAACGATGAACACTGAAGCTTTCTTT. It encodes CASSQKWVGQGAHRTMNTEAFF. This chain uses TRBV23-1 with TRBJ1-1; 12 bases map to TRBD1. TRBV23-1 is an ORF for which the function is uncertain. J gave up 0 bases and V 2 bases, and 19 bases lay outside the gene matches. CDR3 length: 22 amino acids.

The CDR3 sequence is CASSDAGDQETQYF. The CDR3 DNA follows: TGTGCCAGCAGTGACGCGGGGGATCAAGAGACCCAGTACTTC. The J gene is TRBJ2-5, the V gene TRBV7-6; TRBD2 matches at 7 bases. The CDR3 runs 14 residues. Trimming removed 6 bases from V and 2 bases from J; junction bases left unmatched: 6. Germline CDR1 and CDR2: SGHVS and FNYEAQ.

The rearrangement uses TRBV7-2 and TRBJ1-2, with a weak D call TRBD1 (5 bases). Germline loops: CDR1 SGHTA, CDR2 FQGNSA. Between the trimmed V and J ends, which lost 6 bases and 4 bases, there was a span of 21 bases. The CDR3 runs to 16 residues. CDR3 nucleotide sequence: TGTGCCAGCAGTTATAACGGGGGGATCGAGGGCTATGGCTACACCTTC. Protein product: CASSYNGGIEGYGYTF.

The gene calls are TRBV5-1 and TRBJ1-6; TRBD1 is a possible D gene (6 bases). Germline CDR1 reads SGHRS; CDR2 reads YFSETQ. V lost 3 bases to trimming and J lost 3 bases, with 13 bases between them. This CDR3 is built from 16 residues. The CDR3 spells CASSSGDSFYNSPLHF. CDR3 DNA: TGCGCCAGCAGCTCAGGGGATTCCTTCTATAATTCACCCCTCCACTTT.

The rearrangement links TRBV2 to TRBJ1-3, with D hard to call. The CDR3 totals 13 residues. Germline V gene sequence: CDR1 SNHLY, CDR2 FYNNEI. The V gene lost 4 bases and the J gene lost 2 bases, with 6 bases spanning the gap. The CDR3: CASSGVAGNTIYF. The CDR3 DNA sequence: TGTGCCAGCAGTGGAGTTGCTGGAAACACCATATATTTT.